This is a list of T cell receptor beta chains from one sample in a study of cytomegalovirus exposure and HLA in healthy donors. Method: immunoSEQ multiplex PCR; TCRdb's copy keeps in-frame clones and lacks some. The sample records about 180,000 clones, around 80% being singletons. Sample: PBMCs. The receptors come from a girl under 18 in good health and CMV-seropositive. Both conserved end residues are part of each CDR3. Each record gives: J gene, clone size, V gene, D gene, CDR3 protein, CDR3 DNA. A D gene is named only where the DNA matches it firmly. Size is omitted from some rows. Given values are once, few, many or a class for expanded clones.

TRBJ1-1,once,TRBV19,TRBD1,CASTVIWTGGTEAFF,TGTGCCAGTACTGTTATCTGGACAGGTGGAACTGAAGCTTTCTTT
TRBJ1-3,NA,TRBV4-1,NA,CASSQNVGVSGNTIYF,TGCGCCAGCAGCCAAAATGTAGGGGTCTCTGGAAACACCATATATTTT
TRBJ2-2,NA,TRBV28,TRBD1,CASSLTRTGAGELFF,TGTGCCAGCAGCCTCACCCGGACAGGGGCCGGGGAGCTGTTTTTT
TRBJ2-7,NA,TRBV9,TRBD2,CASSVGSGTLYEQYF,TGTGCCAGCAGCGTAGGTAGCGGGACCCTCTACGAGCAGTACTTC
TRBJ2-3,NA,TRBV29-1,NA,CSVRAGISTDTQYF,TGCAGCGTCAGGGCAGGGATTAGCACAGATACGCAGTATTTT
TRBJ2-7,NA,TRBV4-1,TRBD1,CASSQPTGAGWEQYF,TGCGCCAGCAGCCAGCCGACAGGGGCCGGATGGGAGCAGTACTTC
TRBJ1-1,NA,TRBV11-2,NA,CASSLMTRKLTEAFF,TGTGCCAGCAGCCTCATGACAAGGAAACTCACTGAAGCTTTCTTT
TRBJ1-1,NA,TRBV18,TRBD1,CASSPLTGTGGMGTEAFF,TGTGCCAGCTCACCGTTGACCGGGACAGGGGGCATGGGGACTGAAGCTTTCTTT
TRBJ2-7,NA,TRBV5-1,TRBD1,CASSLRGTEAYEQYF,TGCGCCAGCAGCTTGCGAGGGACAGAGGCTTACGAGCAGTACTTC
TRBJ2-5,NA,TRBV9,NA,CASSVEGGQGETQYF,TGTGCCAGCAGCGTAGAGGGGGGGCAGGGTGAGACCCAGTACTTC
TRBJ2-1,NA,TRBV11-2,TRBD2,CASSPLLRSGRYNEQFF,TGTGCCAGCAGCCCCCTCCTGAGGAGCGGGAGGTATAATGAGCAGTTCTTC
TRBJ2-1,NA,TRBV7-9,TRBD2,CASSRLAGGGGAHNEQFF,TGTGCCAGCAGCCGACTAGCGGGAGGGGGAGGGGCACACAATGAGCAGTTCTTC